The entry below describes one TCR beta chain. This record belongs to a study of blood T cell repertoires in COVID-19. Across the whole study: The origin of the acute and convalescent COVID-19 samples was the United States, Italy and Spain. T cells, B-cell-depleted T cells, or PBMCs supplied cDNA or gDNA.

Original processing methods: Nucleated cell number was recorded as an estimate derived from reference gene primer amplification. Libraries were prepared by immunoSEQ multiplex PCR; TCRdb keeps only in-frame clonotypes and omits some of them. Clone size and V and J calls were adopted from that table, with D and trimming inferred from the DNA. The profile shows approximately 200,000 clones, more than 75% of them singletons. V was clipped by 5 bases and J by 2 bases, with 7 bases between them. Germline lookup yields CDR1 MDHEN and CDR2 SYDVKM. CDR3 length: 12 residues. The receptor was derived from a man aged 60 to 75 who had recovered from COVID-19. The sample was peripheral blood. The chain is built from TRBV28 and TRBJ2-7, with D tentatively TRBD1 (5 bases). The CDR3, as DNA: TGTGCCAGCAGTACGACAGCCTACGAGCAGTACTTC. Its protein is CASSTTAYEQYF.